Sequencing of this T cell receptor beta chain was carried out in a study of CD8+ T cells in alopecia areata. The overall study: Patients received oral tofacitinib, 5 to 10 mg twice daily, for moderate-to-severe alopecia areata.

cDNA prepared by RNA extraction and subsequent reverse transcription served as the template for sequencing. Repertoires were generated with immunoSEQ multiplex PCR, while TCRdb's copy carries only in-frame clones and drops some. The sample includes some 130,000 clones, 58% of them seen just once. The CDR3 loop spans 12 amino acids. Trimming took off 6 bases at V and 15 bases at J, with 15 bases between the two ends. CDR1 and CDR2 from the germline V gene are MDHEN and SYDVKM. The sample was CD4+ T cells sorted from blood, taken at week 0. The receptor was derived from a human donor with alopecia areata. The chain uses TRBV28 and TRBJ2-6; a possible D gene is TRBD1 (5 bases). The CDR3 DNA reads TGTGCCAGCAGCTCCCCGACAGACGCCCTGACTTTC. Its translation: CASSSPTDALTF.